A selection of T cell receptor beta chains follows, all from one sample in a study of OX40 agonist ivuxolimab in advanced cancers. Sequencing was performed with immunoSEQ multiplex PCR; in TCRdb, only in-frame clones are kept and a portion is missing. The sample shows tens of thousands of clones, around 88% of them seen only once. The specimen was CD4+ or CD8+ T cells sorted from blood, collected in a trial of the OX40 agonist ivuxolimab. Source of these receptors: an adult with an advanced solid tumor such as melanoma, head and neck, liver or kidney cancer. The CDR3 runs from the conserved cysteine through the conserved F or W. The order of the fields is J gene, clone size, D gene, V gene, CDR3 DNA, CDR3 protein. D genes are given only for firm matches. Clone size appears in some rows only: once, few, many, or a class for an expanded clone.

J: TRBJ2-6; size: NA; D: TRBD1; V: TRBV7-7; DNA: TGTGCTAGCAGCCGCGGGACAGGGCTAGGGGCCAACGTCCTGACTTTC; CDR3: CASSRGTGLGANVLTF
J: TRBJ1-6; size: NA; D: NA; V: TRBV2; DNA: TGTGCCAGCATGAGCGGACCCTATAATTCACCCCTCCACTTT; CDR3: CASMSGPYNSPLHF
J: TRBJ1-4; size: NA; D: TRBD1; V: TRBV7-2; DNA: TGTGCCAGCAGCCCCGGACAGGGCCGGGAAAAACTGTTTTTT; CDR3: CASSPGQGREKLFF
J: TRBJ1-2; size: NA; D: NA; V: TRBV7-8; DNA: TGTGCCAGCAGCCCCCGATGGGAAGACTATGGCTACACCTTC; CDR3: CASSPRWEDYGYTF
J: TRBJ1-1; size: NA; D: TRBD1; V: TRBV7-2; DNA: TGTGCCAGCAGCTGGAGACAGGGCAACACTGAAGCTTTCTTT; CDR3: CASSWRQGNTEAFF
J: TRBJ1-5; size: NA; D: TRBD1; V: TRBV7-8; DNA: TGTGCCAGCAGCGTAAGCCTAATACAGGGGACTGGGCAGCCCCAGCATTTT; CDR3: CASSVSLIQGTGQPQHF
J: TRBJ1-4; size: NA; D: TRBD1; V: TRBV18; DNA: TGTGCCAGCTCACCAACCCCGGGACAGGGGGGTGAAAAACTGTTTTTT; CDR3: CASSPTPGQGGEKLFF
J: TRBJ1-1; size: once; D: NA; V: TRBV7-2; DNA: TGTGCCAGCAGCTTAGCGACAGTAGTGAACACTGAAGCTTTCTTT; CDR3: CASSLATVVNTEAFF
J: TRBJ2-3; size: NA; D: TRBD2; V: TRBV18; DNA: TGTGCCAGCTCCCGAGGGACTAGCGGGGGGGCCACAGATACGCAGTATTTT; CDR3: CASSRGTSGGATDTQYF
J: TRBJ1-5; size: NA; D: NA; V: TRBV19; DNA: TGTGCCAGTAGGCCAGGATATAGCAATCAGCCCCAGCATTTT; CDR3: CASRPGYSNQPQHF
J: TRBJ1-2; size: NA; D: NA; V: TRBV12-2; DNA: TGTGCAAGTCGCTTAGAGTTCGGCAGCCCAGACTATGGCTACACCTTC; CDR3: CASRLEFGSPDYGYTF
J: TRBJ1-5; size: few; D: NA; V: TRBV30; DNA: TGTGCCTGGAGTACTGGCACCAATCAGCCCCAGCATTTT; CDR3: CAWSTGTNQPQHF
J: TRBJ1-2; size: NA; D: TRBD1; V: TRBV5-4; DNA: TGTGCCAGCAGCGTGACAGGGGGAGGGGGCTACACCTTC; CDR3: CASSVTGGGGYTF
J: TRBJ2-7; size: NA; D: TRBD1; V: TRBV5-4; DNA: TGTGCCAGCAGCTTGCCGGGGACAGGTTCCTACGAGCAGTACTTC; CDR3: CASSLPGTGSYEQYF
J: TRBJ2-1; size: NA; D: TRBD2; V: TRBV9; DNA: TGTGCCAGCAGCGTAGCACTAGCGGGCAATGAGCAGTTCTTC; CDR3: CASSVALAGNEQFF
J: TRBJ1-5; size: NA; D: NA; V: TRBV6-6; DNA: TGTGCCAGCAGTTACTCTCGGGGTAGCAATCAGCCCCAGCATTTT; CDR3: CASSYSRGSNQPQHF
J: TRBJ1-2; size: NA; D: NA; V: TRBV6-4; DNA: TGTGCCAGCAGTGAATCCGCCGGACCCGGCGGGCAGTTGGGCTACACCTTC; CDR3: CASSESAGPGGQLGYTF
J: TRBJ1-5; size: NA; D: TRBD1; V: TRBV7-2; DNA: TGTGCCAGCAGCAGGACAGGGGGCAATCAGCCCCAGCATTTT; CDR3: CASSRTGGNQPQHF
J: TRBJ2-7; size: NA; D: TRBD1; V: TRBV5-1; DNA: TGCGCCAGCAGCTTAACCACAGGGGTGGAGTCCTACGAGCAGTACTTC; CDR3: CASSLTTGVESYEQYF
J: TRBJ1-4; size: NA; D: NA; V: TRBV6-5; DNA: TGTGCCAGCAGTTACCCCCCCCGGGGAGGAAAACTGTTTTTT; CDR3: CASSYPPRGGKLFF